The TCR beta chain described here comes from a study of identical twins. TCRdb called the 5' RACE reads again in MiXCR, with one record for every CDR3 protein. The table records hundreds of thousands of distinct CDR3 sequences, roughly 20% of them present only once. CDR3 length: 13 residues. The ends were cut back, 5 bases at V and 0 bases at J, with 7 bases in the middle. CDR1 is ENHRY and CDR2 is SYGVKD in the germline V gene. In its sample, this clonotype was seen many times. Its specificity is not known. The study, taken as a whole, reports: Fewer insertions characterized abundant cord blood beta clonotypes, whereas memory repertoires showed none. Conclusions rested on cross-sectional statistics rather than following the same donors.

These data are also associated with another study on T cells expressing NK-cell markers. That source adds: Also leading the CD3+CD56-NKG2C+ fraction in a handful of donors were these clonotypes. Whether the expanded NKG2C+ T cell clones recognized HCMV remained unclear.

The receptor was derived from a woman younger than 35 in good health. The gene calls are TRBV10-3 and TRBJ1-1; D unresolved. The sequenced material came from PBMCs. The CDR3 sequence is CAISRTVNTEAFF. The CDR3 DNA reads TGTGCCATCAGTCGGACGGTGAACACTGAAGCTTTCTTT.